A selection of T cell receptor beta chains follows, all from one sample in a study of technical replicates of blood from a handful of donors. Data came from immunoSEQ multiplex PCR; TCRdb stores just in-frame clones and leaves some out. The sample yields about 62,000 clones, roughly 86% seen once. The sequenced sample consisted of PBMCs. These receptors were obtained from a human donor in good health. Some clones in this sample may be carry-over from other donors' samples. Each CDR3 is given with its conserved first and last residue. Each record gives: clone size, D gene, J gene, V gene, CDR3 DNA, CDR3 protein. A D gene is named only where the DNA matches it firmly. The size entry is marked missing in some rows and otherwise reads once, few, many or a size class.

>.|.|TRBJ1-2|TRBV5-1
TGCGCCAGCAGCTCGCAGAACTGGGAGGTGGGAGGCTACACCTTC
CASSSQNWEVGGYTF
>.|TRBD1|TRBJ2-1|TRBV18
TGTGCCAGCTCACCGCCGGGACAGGGGTCCTACAATGAGCAGTTCTTC
CASSPPGQGSYNEQFF
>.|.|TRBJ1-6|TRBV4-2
TGTGCCAGCAGCCAGGGGGCCGCGACGGATTCACCCCTCCACTTT
CASSQGAATDSPLHF
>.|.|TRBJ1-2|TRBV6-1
TGTGCCAGCAGTGCGATTGCGGGGGGATCCCGCGCCTTC
CASSAIAGGSRAF
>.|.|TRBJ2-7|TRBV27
.
CASSSSLAASSYEQYF
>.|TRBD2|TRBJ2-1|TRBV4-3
TGCGCCAGCAGCCAAGCCATACTAGCGACCCTCTACAATGAGCAGTTCTTC
CASSQAILATLYNEQFF
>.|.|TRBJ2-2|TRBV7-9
TGTGCCAGCAGCTTACGCGGGGATGGCACCGGGGAGCTGTTTTTT
CASSLRGDGTGELFF
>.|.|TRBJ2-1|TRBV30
TGTGCCTGGAGGCGACTGAATGAGCAGTTCTTC
CAWRRLNEQFF
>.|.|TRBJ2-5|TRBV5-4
TGTGCCAGCAGCACCGGGATCGGCGAAGAGACCCAGTACTTC
CASSTGIGEETQYF
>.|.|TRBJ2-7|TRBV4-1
TGCGCCAGCAGCCAATCCAGAGCAGGGGAGCAGTACTTC
CASSQSRAGEQYF
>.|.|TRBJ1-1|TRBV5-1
TGCGCCAGCAGCTTGGATCCAGGGTACACTGAAGCTTTCTTT
CASSLDPGYTEAFF
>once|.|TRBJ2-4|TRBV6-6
TGTGCCAGCAGTTACGATGGGGGCAGAGCCAAAAACATTCAGTACTTC
CASSYDGGRAKNIQYF
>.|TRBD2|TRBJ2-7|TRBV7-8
TGTGCCAGCAGCCGCTCTAGCGGGATTAGCGAGCAGTACTTC
CASSRSSGISEQYF
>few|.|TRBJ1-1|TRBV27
TGTGCCAGCAGTTTTGGGGCAATATCGGCGAACACTGAAGCTTTCTTT
CASSFGAISANTEAFF
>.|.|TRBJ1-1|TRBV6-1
TGTGCCAGCAGTGAAGCCGCCAGAAGGAACACTGAAGCTTTCTTT
CASSEAARRNTEAFF
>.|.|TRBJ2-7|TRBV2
TGTGCCGGGGCCCAGGGCGTCGACTACGAGCAGTACTTC
CAGAQGVDYEQYF
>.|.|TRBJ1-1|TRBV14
TGTGCCAGCACAATGGGGCTGAACACTGAAGCTTTCTTT
CASTMGLNTEAFF
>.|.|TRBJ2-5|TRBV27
TGTGCCAGCAGCGTTTTGCGGGGCAGACAAGAGACCCAGTACTTC
CASSVLRGRQETQYF
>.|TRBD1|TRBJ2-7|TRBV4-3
TGCGCCAGCAGCCAAGACAGGGGGCTCTACGAGCAGTACTTC
CASSQDRGLYEQYF
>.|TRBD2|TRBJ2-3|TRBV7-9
TGTGCCAGCAGCAGTAGCGGGGGGGGCGCAGATACGCAGTATTTT
CASSSSGGGADTQYF
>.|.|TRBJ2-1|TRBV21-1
TGTGCCAGCAGCACGACTAGCGGGGGGCCGGTTGAGCAGTTCTTC
CASSTTSGGPVEQFF
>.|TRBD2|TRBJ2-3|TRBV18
TGTGCCAGCTCACCACTAGCGGGTCTGGATACGCAGTATTTT
CASSPLAGLDTQYF
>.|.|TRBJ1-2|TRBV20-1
TGCAGGGAAGTGGCCCCGGGTCTCTACACCTTC
CREVAPGLYTF